This T cell receptor (beta chain) was found in a study of T cells after yellow fever vaccination. For the study at large: Fractions low in cell number were prepared with SMART-Seq v4 Ultra Low Input.

For TCR, cDNA came from 5'RACE template switching, which added a universal primer site and UMIs. MiXCR, run by TCRdb on the 5' RACE reads, gives a single entry per CDR3 protein. The data show about 220,000 distinct CDR3 sequences, around 3.1% seen once. Study findings and constraints: Though weaker, the secondary response peaked faster, on day 5 versus 15. Post-booster reappearance was seen for most primary-vaccination clones (roughly 96% CD4, around 88% CD8).

Germline V gene data show CDR1 as DFQATT and CDR2 as SNEGSKA (reference sequence). Trimming took off 1 base at V and 9 bases at J, with 19 bases between the two ends. There are 15 residues in the CDR3. This clonotype was observed at least ten times. Its antigen is as yet unknown. The receptor comes from a man between 18 and 29 years old who received the YFV17D yellow fever vaccine. The source was CD4+ T cells sorted from PBMCs, collected 10 days after the yellow fever booster vaccination. The chain is built from TRBV20-1 and TRBJ2-1; tentatively, D is TRBD2 (5 bases). The CDR3 sequence: CSARGLFEGPGEQFF. As DNA, the CDR3 is TGCAGTGCTAGAGGCCTGTTTGAGGGTCCTGGTGAGCAGTTCTTC.